This T cell receptor beta chain appears in the sequencing data of a study of Graves' ophthalmopathy and Graves' hyperthyroidism. General observations from the study: The model's ophthalmopathy progression predictions had roughly 65% sensitivity and over 72% specificity.

None of the included patients had other autoimmune diseases, uncontrolled infections, pregnancy or lactation, as these led to exclusion. Scientists amplified the TCR beta CDR3 regions from RNA transcripts. First-round RT-PCR relied on HTBI primers, and a second-round multiplex PCR came next. TCRdb fed the multiplex PCR reads into MiXCR, producing one record per CDR3 protein. The sample lists about 500,000 distinct CDR3 sequences; approximately 37% were seen once. The germline V gene encodes CDR1 LGHDT and CDR2 YNNKEL (reference sequence). After removal of 8 bases from V and 5 bases from J, the junction contained 10 bases not matched to a gene. This CDR3 is built from 14 residues. This clonotype was counted only a few times. Its antigen is not known.

The sample consisted of peripheral blood or thyroid tissue (not recorded which). This clonotype was sampled from an adult man with Graves' hyperthyroidism. The V and J genes are TRBV3-1 and TRBJ2-5; 8 bases fit TRBD1. The CDR3 here is CASSPKTGEETQYF. CDR3 nucleotides: TGTGCCAGCTCACCTAAGACAGGGGAGGAGACCCAGTACTTC.